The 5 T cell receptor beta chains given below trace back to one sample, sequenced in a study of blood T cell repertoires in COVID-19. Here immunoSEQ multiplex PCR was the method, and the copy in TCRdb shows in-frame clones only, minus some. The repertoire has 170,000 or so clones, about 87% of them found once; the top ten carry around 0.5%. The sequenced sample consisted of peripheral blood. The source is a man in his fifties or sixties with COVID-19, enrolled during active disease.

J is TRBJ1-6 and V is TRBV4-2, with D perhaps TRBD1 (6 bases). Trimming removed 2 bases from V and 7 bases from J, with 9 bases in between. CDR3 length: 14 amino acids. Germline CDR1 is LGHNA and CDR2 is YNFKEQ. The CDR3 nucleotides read TGTGCCAGCAGCCAAAACAGGGTCAATTCACCCCTCCACTTT. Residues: CASSQNRVNSPLHF.

CDR3 sequence: CATSKTGTGVTDTQYF. The CDR3 nucleotides are TGTGCCACCAGCAAGACCGGGACAGGGGTCACAGATACGCAGTATTTT. The J gene is TRBJ2-3, the V gene TRBV24-1; TRBD1 matches 10 bases. The length of the CDR3 is 16 residues. Germline values: CDR1 KGHDR, CDR2 SFDVKD. Germline trimming cut 7 bases from V and 2 bases from J; bases unmatched to any gene: 8.

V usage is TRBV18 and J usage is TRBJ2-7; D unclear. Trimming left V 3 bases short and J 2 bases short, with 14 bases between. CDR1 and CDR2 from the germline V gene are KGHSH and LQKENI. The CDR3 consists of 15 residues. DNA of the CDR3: TGTGCCAGCTCACCGGGCACGAATGTCGCCTACGAGCAGTACTTC. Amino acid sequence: CASSPGTNVAYEQYF.

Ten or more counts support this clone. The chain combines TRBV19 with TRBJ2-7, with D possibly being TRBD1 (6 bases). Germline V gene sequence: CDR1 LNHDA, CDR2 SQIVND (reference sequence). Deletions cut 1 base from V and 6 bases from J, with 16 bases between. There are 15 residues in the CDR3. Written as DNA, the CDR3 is TGTGCCAGTAGTATAGGGCCCGGACAGCCTGGCGAGCAGTACTTC. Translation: CASSIGPGQPGEQYF.

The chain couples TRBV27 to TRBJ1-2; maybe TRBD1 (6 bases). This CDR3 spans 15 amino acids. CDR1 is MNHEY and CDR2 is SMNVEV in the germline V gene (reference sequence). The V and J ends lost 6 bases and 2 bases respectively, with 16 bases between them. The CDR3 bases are TGTGCCAGCAGAACGGACAGAAGTTTGAACTATGGCTACACCTTC. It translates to CASRTDRSLNYGYTF.